The 30 T cell receptor beta chains listed next were all sequenced from one sample in a study of T cell clonality in common variable immunodeficiency. Profiled with immunoSEQ multiplex PCR; TCRdb holds only in-frame clones, not every one. The table lists some 12,000 clones, with no singletons. Study findings and constraints: Reportedly, TCR beta sequences from common variable immunodeficiency showed fewer deletions and N-nucleotide insertions.

Antigens of these TCRs are unknown. Sequencing was performed on peripheral blood mononuclear cells. Source of these receptors: a human donor with common variable immunodeficiency.

Note on this clone: The read comes to an end 3 residues before the CDR3 does, leaving the germline J gene to fill in the end. The chain links TRBV19 to TRBJ1-5; D is uncertain. V gave up 1 base and J gave up 1 base, with 5 bases separating them. Germline V gene data show CDR1 as LNHDA and CDR2 as SQIVND (reference sequence). The CDR3 is 14 residues long. The CDR3 sequence is CASSIVQSNQPQHF. Partial CDR3 DNA: TGTGCCAGTAGTATAGTACAGAGCAATCAGCCC.

This clone was seen repeatedly, ten times or more. The read halts 3 residues ahead of the CDR3 end, with the missing end drawn from the germline J gene. The chain combines TRBV20-1 with TRBJ2-1; D might be TRBD1 (5 bases). Trimming cost V 3 bases and J 0 bases, with 12 bases left between them. CDR3 length: 15 amino acids. Looked up from germline, CDR1 is DFQATT and CDR2 is SNEGSKA (reference sequence). The CDR3 bases that were read are TGCAGTGCTAGCCTGGACATAAGCTCCTACAATGAG. Its protein is CSASLDISSYNE. The entire CDR3 is CSASLDISSYNEQFF.

This clone was seen a handful of times. The read ends 3 residues before the CDR3 terminus; that terminus is restored from the germline J gene. This chain uses TRBV19 with TRBJ1-1; D unresolved. Germline assignment: CDR1 LNHDA and CDR2 SQIVND (reference sequence). This CDR3 has 14 residues. V shed 3 bases and J shed 1 base, with 9 bases lying between them. CDR3 region: CASSIARWNTEAFF. CDR3 DNA (partial): TGTGCCAGTAGTATTGCCCGGTGGAACACTGAA.

In this sample, this clone turned up a few times. The read ends 3 residues before the CDR3 terminus; that terminus is restored from the germline J gene. This sequence joins TRBV20-1 and TRBJ2-7; D gene uncertain. Germline V lookup: CDR1 DFQATT, CDR2 SNEGSKA (reference sequence). V dropped 4 bases and J dropped 0 bases, with 13 bases sitting between them. CDR3 length: 14 amino acids. The CDR3: CSATPAASSYEQYF. The sequenced CDR3 bases are TGCAGTGCTACTCCCGCGGCTAGCTCCTACGAG.

There are a few counts of this clone. The read ends 3 residues before the CDR3 terminus; that terminus is restored from the germline J gene. V usage is TRBV19 and J usage is TRBJ2-7, with no clear D. The germline V and J ends were trimmed by 10 bases and 6 bases, with 16 bases remaining between them. Germline CDR1 LNHDA, CDR2 SQIVND (reference sequence). The CDR3 contains 12 residues. The sequenced part of the CDR3 DNA is TGTGCCACGACGACAAGCCGCCGCGAG. It yields the protein CATTTSRRE. In full, the CDR3 is CATTTSRREQYF.

This clone showed up just a few times. The read gets to within 3 residues of the CDR3 end, and the germline J gene fills in the rest. This chain connects TRBV2 to TRBJ1-4, with D tentatively TRBD1 (5 bases). V was clipped by 8 bases and J by 6 bases, with 10 bases between them. The V gene's germline CDR1 is SNHLY and CDR2 FYNNEI. The CDR3 contains 12 residues. The part of the CDR3 DNA that was read is TGTGCCAGCGGGACGGGGGATGAAAAA. Its translation: CASGTGDEK. The full CDR3 protein reads CASGTGDEKLFF.

Ten or more counts support this clone. The read terminates 3 residues ahead of where the CDR3 ends, so the germline J gene completes it. The chain combines TRBV7-2 with TRBJ2-7, with 8 positions matching TRBD2. The germline V gene encodes CDR1 SGHTA and CDR2 FQGNSA. The CDR3 is 15 residues long. With V trimmed by 5 bases and J by 6 bases, 12 bases remained unmatched. CDR3 sequence: CASSPAGTRVGEQYF. The sequenced part of the CDR3 DNA is TGTGCCAGCAGCCCCGCAGGGACTAGGGTGGGCGAG.

As concerns this clone: The read terminates 3 residues ahead of where the CDR3 ends, so the germline J gene completes it. The rearrangement links TRBV5-1 to TRBJ1-2; weak D call: TRBD1 (6 bases). Germline loops: CDR1 SGHRS, CDR2 YFSETQ. The CDR3 is 14 residues long. Incomplete CDR3 DNA: TGCGCCAGCAGCTTGGATAGGGGGATTCGCGGC. It is translated as CASSLDRGIRG. The complete CDR3 reads CASSLDRGIRGYTF.

This clone was observed a handful of times. Coverage ceases 3 residues before the CDR3 finishes, and the germline J gene fills in the end. This chain uses TRBV6-2 or TRBV6-3 with TRBJ1-2; 9 bases agree with TRBD1. The germline CDR1 and CDR2 sequences are MNHEY and SVGEGT. J lost 7 bases, V lost 8 bases, and 5 bases had no gene match. The CDR3 length is 12 residues. The DNA read from the CDR3 is TGTGCCAGCCGAGGGACAGGGACTGGC. Its protein product is CASRGTGTG. The complete CDR3 sequence is CASRGTGTGYTF.

By its share, this clone is medium-sized. CDR3 residues: CASSSVVNQPQHF. CDR3 DNA (partial): TGTGCCAGCAGCTCGGTCGTCAATCAGCCC. The chain links TRBV7-8 to TRBJ1-5; D is ambiguous. The read comes to an end 3 residues before the CDR3 does, leaving the germline J gene to fill in the end. Looked up from germline, CDR1 is SGHVS and CDR2 is FQNEAQ. This CDR3 is 13 amino acids long. The germline V and J ends were trimmed by 4 bases and 3 bases, with 7 bases remaining between them.

The sample holds a few counts of this clone. Read coverage stops 3 residues before the CDR3 terminus; the germline J gene supplies the remainder. V and J are TRBV19 and TRBJ2-2, with TRBD1 identical over 9 bases. Germline CDR1 is LNHDA and CDR2 is SQIVND (reference sequence). The trim removed 4 bases at V and 4 bases at J, leaving 7 bases unmatched. The CDR3 loop spans 16 amino acids. The CDR3 is CASSSTGGSGTGELFF. CDR3 DNA, as far as it was read: TGTGCCAGTAGTAGTACAGGGGGCTCGGGCACCGGGGAG. Filled out from reference TRBV19 and TRBJ2-2, the complete variable domain reads DGGITQSPKYLFRKEGQNVTLSCEQNLNHDAMYWYRQDPGQGLRLIYYSQIVNDFQKGDIAEGYSVSREKKESFPLTVTSAQKNPTAFYLCASSSTGGSGTGELFFGEGSRLTVL.

This clone came up a few times. The CDR3 end lies 3 residues beyond the end of the read and is filled in from the germline J gene. This chain links TRBV6-1 with TRBJ2-5, with TRBD1 identical over 8 bases. J was trimmed by 5 bases and V by 2 bases; bases with no gene match: 10. The CDR3 has 16 residues. Germline CDR1 is MNHNS and CDR2 is SASEGT. CDR3 sequence reads: CASSERAGGAGETQYF. The sequenced part of the CDR3 DNA is TGTGCCAGCAGTGAAAGGGCAGGGGGCGCCGGGGAGACC.

This clone was seen more than once but under ten times. From the germline J gene comes the end of the CDR3, since the read stops 3 residues before it. The gene calls are TRBV7-9 and TRBJ1-6, with 7 bases matching TRBD1. The CDR3 is 15 amino acids. The J segment lost 7 bases and the V segment lost 5 bases, leaving 8 bases of the junction unmatched. CDR1 SEHNR and CDR2 FQNEAQ come from the germline V gene (reference sequence). The CDR3 reads CASSPRQGVNSPLHF. Incomplete CDR3 DNA: TGTGCCAGCAGCCCCCGACAGGGAGTCAATTCACCC.

This clone was counted between two and nine times. Sequencing ends 3 residues short of the CDR3 end; the germline J gene provides the rest. V and J are TRBV6-2 or TRBV6-3 and TRBJ2-7, with 8 positions matching TRBD2. Germline V gene lookup returns CDR1 MNHEY and CDR2 SVGEGT. The CDR3 is 14 amino acids. V lost 8 bases, J lost 2 bases, and 8 bases stayed unmatched. The CDR3 sequence: CASSGVAGTYEQYF. Incomplete CDR3 DNA: TGTGCCAGCTCCGGAGTAGCGGGGACCTACGAG.

About this clone: The CDR3 extends 3 residues past the end of the read, so its final part is completed from the germline J gene. This chain uses TRBV7-2 with TRBJ1-2; TRBD1 matches 7 bases. V shed 5 bases and J 2 bases; nucleotides not matched to a gene: 5. This CDR3 region has 14 residues. Germline V gene data show CDR1 as SGHTA and CDR2 as FQGNSA. This CDR3 is CASSPRGQNYGYTF. CDR3 bases read: TGTGCCAGCAGCCCGAGGGGGCAGAACTATGGC.

A note on this clone: The read finishes 3 residues shy of the CDR3 end, and the germline J gene is used to complete it. J is TRBJ1-5 and V is TRBV6-2 or TRBV6-3, with TRBD1 identical over 12 bases. Unmatched junction bases numbered 5, after V lost 8 bases and J lost 6 bases. The germline V gene has CDR1 MNHEY and CDR2 SVGEGT. This CDR3 region has 14 residues. The part of the CDR3 DNA that was read is TGTGCCAGCCTCGGGACAGGGGGCTTTCAGCCC. It is translated as CASLGTGGFQP. The CDR3 in full is CASLGTGGFQPQHF.

In regard to this clone: The read halts 3 residues ahead of the CDR3 end, with the missing end drawn from the germline J gene. This chain connects TRBV19 to TRBJ2-7; 11 bases line up with TRBD2. The CDR3 is 16 amino acids. The J segment lost 4 bases and the V segment lost 3 bases, leaving 8 bases of the junction unmatched. The germline V gene has CDR1 LNHDA and CDR2 SQIVND (reference sequence). The CDR3 sequence: CASSIKASGGHYEQYF. CDR3 DNA (partial): TGTGCCAGTAGTATTAAGGCTAGCGGGGGGCATTACGAG. Looking up the rest from reference TRBV19 and TRBJ2-7 gives the full variable domain: DGGITQSPKYLFRKEGQNVTLSCEQNLNHDAMYWYRQDPGQGLRLIYYSQIVNDFQKGDIAEGYSVSREKKESFPLTVTSAQKNPTAFYLCASSIKASGGHYEQYFGPGTRLTVT.

Only a few counts were recorded for this clone. The read ends 3 residues shy of where the CDR3 ends; the end is completed using the germline J gene. The V call is TRBV7-3, the J call TRBJ2-5; 9 bases line up with TRBD1. This CDR3 has 14 amino acids. V dropped 3 bases and J dropped 6; count of bases not matched to a gene: 5. Germline loops: CDR1 SGHTA, CDR2 FQGTGA. The CDR3 bases that were read are TGTGCCAGCAGCTTGGACAGGGGAGTACAGACC. This encodes CASSLDRGVQT. The whole CDR3 sequence reads CASSLDRGVQTQYF.

This clone was counted between two and nine times. The read ends 3 residues shy of where the CDR3 ends; the end is completed using the germline J gene. The chain couples TRBV19 to TRBJ1-5, with 9 bases fitting TRBD1. V lost 0 bases to trimming and J lost 1 base; unmatched junction nucleotides: 16. CDR3 length: 21 residues. Germline V lookup: CDR1 LNHDA, CDR2 SQIVND (reference sequence). Incomplete CDR3 DNA: TGTGCCAGTAGTATAGAGGAATTGGGACAGGGTAGAAGTAGGAGCAATCAGCCC. It translates to CASSIEELGQGRSRSNQP. The whole CDR3 region reads CASSIEELGQGRSRSNQPQHF. Using reference TRBV19 and TRBJ1-5 for the parts outside the CDR3, the full variable domain is DGGITQSPKYLFRKEGQNVTLSCEQNLNHDAMYWYRQDPGQGLRLIYYSQIVNDFQKGDIAEGYSVSREKKESFPLTVTSAQKNPTAFYLCASSIEELGQGRSRSNQPQHFGDGTRLSIL.

In this sample, this clone turned up a few times. From the germline J gene comes the end of the CDR3, since the read stops 3 residues before it. The chain is built from TRBV19 and TRBJ1-5; D gene unclear. This CDR3 contains 12 residues. The V end was cut by 8 bases, the J end by 3 bases, with 8 bases between. Germline V gene sequence: CDR1 LNHDA, CDR2 SQIVND (reference sequence). The CDR3 DNA, read in part, is TGTGCCAGTGCCCCACTCAATCAGCCC. It encodes CASAPLNQP. The CDR3, in full, reads CASAPLNQPQHF.

This clone has more than one count but fewer than ten. The read falls 3 residues short of the CDR3 end, and the missing part is taken from the germline J gene. The V call is TRBV20-1, the J call TRBJ2-3; TRBD2 aligns across 11 bases. V was pared by 6 bases and J by 3 bases, with 20 bases of the junction left unmatched. Germline V gene data show CDR1 as DFQATT and CDR2 as SNEGSKA (reference sequence). This CDR3 is built from 19 residues. The CDR3: CSAPKGVSGGAGSTDTQYF. The sequenced part of the CDR3 DNA is TGCAGTGCCCCGAAGGGAGTTAGCGGGGGGGCCGGATCGACAGATACG.

With respect to this clone: The DNA ends 3 residues before the CDR3 does, and the rest of the CDR3 is filled in from the germline J gene. This chain joins TRBV19 and TRBJ2-7; the match to TRBD2 covers 7 bases. CDR3 length equals 15 residues. The junction had 10 bases not matched to a gene; V was cut back by 5 bases and J by 3 bases. CDR1 and CDR2 (germline): LNHDA, SQIVND (reference sequence). CDR3: CASSRRGVEDYEQYF. The CDR3 DNA, read in part, is TGTGCCAGTAGTCGTCGGGGGGTGGAGGACTACGAG.

The chain's CDR3 is CASRFTREETQYF. Partial CDR3 DNA: TGTGCCAGCCGCTTCACCAGGGAAGAGACC. The chain uses TRBV2 and TRBJ2-5, with D possibly matching TRBD1 (5 bases). The read terminates 3 residues before the CDR3 end, so the remaining end is supplied by the germline J gene. Looked up from germline, CDR1 is SNHLY and CDR2 is FYNNEI. This CDR3 has 13 residues. V was cut by 8 bases and J by 3 bases, with 13 bases left in between.

This clone came up a few times. The read terminates 3 residues before the CDR3 end, so the remaining end is supplied by the germline J gene. This chain joins TRBV5-5 and TRBJ1-4; no clear D. This CDR3 spans 13 amino acids. CDR1 and CDR2 from the germline V gene are SGHKS and YYEKEE (reference sequence). V was cut by 2 bases and J by 8 bases, with 10 bases left in between. CDR3 amino acids: CASSFIQREKLFF. Incomplete CDR3 DNA: TGTGCCAGCAGCTTCATCCAGAGGGAAAAA. Variable domain in full (rest from reference TRBV5-5 and TRBJ1-4): DAGVTQSPTHLIKTRGQQVTLRCSPISGHKSVSWYQQVLGQGPQFIFQYYEKEERGRGNFPDRFSARQFPNYSSELNVNALLLGDSALYLCASSFIQREKLFFGSGTQLSVL.

This clone was recorded at least ten times. This CDR3 reads CASSTGLAGRETQYF. The CDR3 bases that were read are TGCGCCAGCAGCACGGGACTAGCGGGGAGAGAGACC. The V and J genes are TRBV5-1 and TRBJ2-5, with 13 bases identical to TRBD2. Read sequence stops 3 residues before the CDR3 end, and the germline J gene provides the missing end. V trimming: 4 bases; J trimming: 4 bases; junction bases outside the gene matches: 4. Germline CDR1 reads SGHRS; CDR2 reads YFSETQ. The CDR3 is 15 amino acids.

This clone was seen repeatedly, ten times or more. From the germline J gene comes the end of the CDR3, since the read stops 3 residues before it. V is TRBV19 and J is TRBJ1-2; D call uncertain. This CDR3 spans 12 amino acids. Deletions cut 3 bases from V and 3 bases from J, with 5 bases between. CDR1 and CDR2 (germline): LNHDA, SQIVND (reference sequence). The DNA read from the CDR3 is TGTGCCAGTAGTATGCGGTACTATGGC. It is translated as CASSMRYYG. In full, the CDR3 is CASSMRYYGYTF. Full variable domain (outside the CDR3, taken from reference TRBV19 and TRBJ1-2): DGGITQSPKYLFRKEGQNVTLSCEQNLNHDAMYWYRQDPGQGLRLIYYSQIVNDFQKGDIAEGYSVSREKKESFPLTVTSAQKNPTAFYLCASSMRYYGYTFGSGTRLTVV.

Notes on this clone: The read terminates 3 residues ahead of where the CDR3 ends, so the germline J gene completes it. J is TRBJ1-6 and V is TRBV19; possible D gene TRBD1, 6 bases. With 4 bases removed from V and 6 bases from J, the gap between germline ends came to 13 bases. This CDR3 has 15 residues. The germline CDR1 and CDR2 sequences are LNHDA and SQIVND (reference sequence). CDR3 bases read: TGTGCCAGTAGTAAACAGGGTTTGGGTAATTCACCC. Its protein product is CASSKQGLGNSP. The full CDR3 reads CASSKQGLGNSPLHF. The whole variable domain, filled in from reference TRBV19 and TRBJ1-6, reads DGGITQSPKYLFRKEGQNVTLSCEQNLNHDAMYWYRQDPGQGLRLIYYSQIVNDFQKGDIAEGYSVSREKKESFPLTVTSAQKNPTAFYLCASSKQGLGNSPLHFGNGTRLTVT.

The sample holds a few counts of this clone. The CDR3 end falls 3 residues outside the read, so it is completed with the germline J gene. The rearrangement uses TRBV30 and TRBJ1-6; 8 bases are shared with TRBD1. Germline V gives CDR1 GTSNPN, CDR2 SVGIG (reference sequence). The V segment lost 2 bases and the J segment 7 bases; nucleotides outside the gene matches: 7. This CDR3 comprises 15 residues. The CDR3 region is CAWSTGQGRNSPLHF. The sequenced CDR3 bases are TGTGCCTGGAGTACCGGACAGGGCCGGAATTCACCC.

The CDR3 loop reads CASSLRADTEAFF. Incomplete CDR3 DNA: TGTGCCAGCAGCTTAAGGGCAGACACTGAA. J is TRBJ1-1 and V is TRBV7-2; D not resolved. The read terminates 3 residues before the CDR3 end, so the remaining end is supplied by the germline J gene. Germline V gene data show CDR1 as SGHTA and CDR2 as FQGNSA. The germline V and J ends were trimmed by 2 bases and 3 bases, with 7 bases remaining between them. The CDR3 has 13 amino acids.

In regard to this clone: The CDR3 end falls 3 residues outside the read, so it is completed with the germline J gene. The J gene is TRBJ2-5, the V gene TRBV5-1; D uncertain. V gave up 7 bases and J gave up 4 bases, with 11 bases separating them. The CDR3 has 12 amino acids. The V gene's germline CDR1 is SGHRS and CDR2 YFSETQ. This CDR3 reads CASPRAGETQYF. CDR3 DNA (partial): TGCGCCAGCCCTCGCGCAGGAGAGACC.